Ten or more counts support the clone carrying this T cell receptor (beta chain). The antigen is not known. Template-switching 5'RACE yielded the TCR cDNA; a universal primer site and UMIs were added in the process. TCRdb ran MiXCR on the 5' RACE reads and lists one entry per CDR3 protein. The table includes 300,000 to 400,000 distinct CDR3 sequences, approximately 4% detected once. These data belong to a study of T cells after yellow fever vaccination. The study's findings and limits: Any FACS-sorted repertoire could hold abundant clonotypes that contaminate it from the bulk population.

The material was PBMCs, obtained 5 days after the yellow fever booster vaccination. This clonotype was sampled from a man between 18 and 35 years old who received the YFV17D yellow fever vaccine.

The CDR3 region is CASSLVPDTQYF. The CDR3 coding sequence is TGCGCCAGCAGCTTGGTGCCCGATACGCAGTATTTT. This rearrangement joins TRBV5-1 to TRBJ2-3, with no clear D. The V end was cut by 0 bases, the J end by 6 bases, with 5 bases between. The CDR3 loop spans 12 amino acids. Germline V gene sequence: CDR1 SGHRS, CDR2 YFSETQ.